This T cell receptor (beta chain) came from a study of shared clonotypes between healthy human individuals. V shed 4 bases, J shed 9 bases, and the junction held 3 bases outside the gene matches. CDR3 length: 12 residues. Germline CDR1 MNHEY, CDR2 SMNVEV (reference sequence). The data were produced by immunoSEQ multiplex PCR, yet TCRdb's version contains in-frame clones alone and is incomplete. The data show approximately 500,000 clones, 70% to 85% seen once. The chain uses TRBV27 and TRBJ2-5; 9 bases are shared with TRBD2. This clonotype was sampled from a woman between 40 and 50 years old in good health. Some clones in this sample may be carry-over from other donors' samples. Sequencing was carried out using PBMCs. The CDR3 nucleotides are TGTGCCAGCAGTTCACAGCGGGGGGCCCAGTACTTC. Encoded protein: CASSSQRGAQYF.